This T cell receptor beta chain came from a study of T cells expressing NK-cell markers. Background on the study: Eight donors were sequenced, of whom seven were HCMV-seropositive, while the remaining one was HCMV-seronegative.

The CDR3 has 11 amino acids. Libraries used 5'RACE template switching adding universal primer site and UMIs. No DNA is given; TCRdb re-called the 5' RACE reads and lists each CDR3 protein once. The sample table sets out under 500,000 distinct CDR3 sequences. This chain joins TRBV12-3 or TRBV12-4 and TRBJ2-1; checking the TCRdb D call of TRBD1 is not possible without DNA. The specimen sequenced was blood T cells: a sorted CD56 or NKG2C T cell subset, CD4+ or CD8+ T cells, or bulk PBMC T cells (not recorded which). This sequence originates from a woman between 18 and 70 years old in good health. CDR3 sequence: CASSLGRGQFF.